This T cell receptor (beta chain) was recovered during a study of post-analysis software for immune sequencing data. Losses at the gene ends were 4 bases for V and 12 bases for J; bases not matched to a gene: 12. CDR1 and CDR2 (germline): SGHTA, FQGNSA. The CDR3 totals 16 residues. Unique molecular identifiers had been added to the TCR beta cDNA libraries. TCRdb called the PCR reads again in MiXCR, with one record for every CDR3 protein. The sample yields around 160,000 distinct CDR3 sequences, roughly 35% seen once. The receptor was isolated from a girl between 10 and 17 years old with multiple sclerosis. The V call is TRBV7-2, the J call TRBJ2-1, with 13 bases aligning to TRBD2. Sequences were derived from blood, sampled after autologous hematopoietic stem cell transplantation. CDR3 protein: CASSSLTGLAGFRQFF. Here the CDR3 DNA reads TGTGCCAGCAGCTCCCTCACGGGACTAGCGGGATTTAGGCAGTTCTTC.